A selection of T cell receptor beta chains follows, all from one sample in a study of early T cells in non-severe SARS-CoV-2 infection. One entry per CDR3 protein, called by TCRdb with MiXCR from the 5' RACE reads. The sample carries 60,000 to 65,000 distinct CDR3 sequences, about an eighth recorded once. The sequenced sample consisted of whole blood. All receptors come from an adult who was a healthcare worker with PCR-confirmed SARS-CoV-2 infection or an uninfected control (not recorded which). Both conserved end residues are part of each CDR3. A D gene is named only where the DNA matches it firmly. Clone size is stated in some rows and not others, as once, few, many or a class when expanded.

j_call,clone_size,d_call,v_call,cdr3_aa
TRBJ1-5,many,NA,TRBV21-1,CASNPSWVQPQHF
TRBJ2-7,many,NA,TRBV5-5,CASSLAAALGSYEQYF
TRBJ1-1,NA,NA,TRBV3-1,CASSRSSVPGHYTEAFF
TRBJ2-2,many,NA,TRBV27,CASSFVETGELFF
TRBJ2-5,NA,TRBD2,TRBV7-8,CASGEGLQETQYF
TRBJ2-5,few,TRBD2,TRBV11-2,CASSSGLAGGPETQYF
TRBJ2-1,NA,NA,TRBV7-3,CASSLNLVAPFNEQFF
TRBJ2-2,many,TRBD1,TRBV6-2/TRBV6-3,CASSRQPDRGDTGELFF
TRBJ1-3,few,NA,TRBV5-1,CASSLEGKGNTIYF
TRBJ2-2,many,NA,TRBV29-1,CSVLATGNTGGELFF
TRBJ2-7,many,NA,TRBV6-2/TRBV6-3,CASSLTGTLSYEQYF